The 17 T cell receptor beta chains listed next were all sequenced from one sample in a study of blood T cell repertoires in COVID-19. The protocol was immunoSEQ multiplex PCR, while the TCRdb copy is restricted to in-frame clones and leaves out a portion. The table includes about 260,000 clones, around 90% detected once. Sample: peripheral blood. These receptor sequences come from a man aged 55 to 69 who had recovered from COVID-19.

CDR3 in amino acids: CASSNSGDRYNEQFF. CDR3 in DNA: TGCGCCAGCAGCAATAGCGGGGACCGCTACAATGAGCAGTTCTTC. The chain links TRBV5-1 to TRBJ2-1, with TRBD2 matching 8 bases. Germline values: CDR1 SGHRS, CDR2 YFSETQ. CDR3 length equals 15 residues. V was pared by 4 bases and J by 3 bases, with 6 bases of the junction left unmatched.

The chain uses TRBV3-1 (or the pseudogene TRBV3-2) and TRBJ2-1, with 8 bases identical to TRBD1. Unmatched junction bases numbered 7, after V lost 0 bases and J lost 3 bases. CDR1 is LGHDT, CDR2 YNNKEL, per germline (reference sequence). The CDR3 loop spans 17 amino acids. The CDR3 nucleotides read TGTGCCAGCAGCCAAGATGGGGCAGGGGGCTACTACAATGAGCAGTTCTTC. It specifies CASSQDGAGGYYNEQFF.

The V call is TRBV27, the J call TRBJ1-2; D gene ambiguous. The V end was cut by 7 bases, the J end by 4 bases, with 13 bases between. Germline V gene sequence: CDR1 MNHEY, CDR2 SMNVEV (reference sequence). CDR3 length: 13 amino acids. DNA of the CDR3: TGTGCCAGCACGCCCGGGGTGGGCTATGGCTACACCTTC. It specifies CASTPGVGYGYTF.

V and J are TRBV5-6 and TRBJ2-5; D call uncertain. The germline V and J ends were trimmed by 1 base and 3 bases, with 7 bases remaining between them. The CDR3 is 13 amino acids. CDR1 is SGHDT and CDR2 is YYEEEE in the germline V gene. This CDR3 reads CASSLMAEETQYF. In DNA form, the CDR3 reads TGTGCCAGCAGCTTGATGGCAGAAGAGACCCAGTACTTC. Together with reference TRBV5-6 and TRBJ2-5, the CDR3 gives the full variable domain: DAGVTQSPTHLIKTRGQQVTLRCSPKSGHDTVSWYQQALGQGPQFIFQYYEEEERQRGNFPDRFSGHQFPNYSSELNVNALLLGDSALYLCASSLMAEETQYFGPGTRLLVL.

The gene calls are TRBV4-1 and TRBJ1-5; TRBD1 matches 9 bases. Losses at the gene ends were 3 bases for V and 7 bases for J; bases not matched to a gene: 7. The CDR3 runs 15 residues. In germline, CDR1 is MGHRA, CDR2 YSYEKL. The CDR3 DNA reads as TGCGCCAGCAGCCAGGAACAGGGGGCCTTGCAGCCCCAGCATTTT. Translation: CASSQEQGALQPQHF.

The genes are TRBV2 and TRBJ1-5, with TRBD1 matching 7 bases. With V trimmed by 2 bases and J by 4 bases, 5 bases remained unmatched. The CDR3 runs 15 residues. Germline CDR1 is SNHLY and CDR2 is FYNNEI. The CDR3 DNA is TGTGCCAGCAGTGAACGGGGACAGCTAAATCAGCCCCAGCATTTT. Its translation is CASSERGQLNQPQHF.

The rearrangement joins TRBV5-1 to TRBJ2-5; 8 nucleotides agree with TRBD1. V lost 4 bases to trimming and J lost 3 bases; unmatched junction nucleotides: 5. The CDR3 loop spans 14 amino acids. Germline CDR1 is SGHRS and CDR2 is YFSETQ. This CDR3 is CASSRDRIKETQYF. For the CDR3, the DNA is TGCGCCAGCAGCAGGGACAGGATAAAAGAGACCCAGTACTTC.

The rearrangement joins TRBV5-1 to TRBJ1-1; the D gene is possibly TRBD1 (6 bases). The CDR3 has 14 residues. Deletions cut 0 bases from V and 2 bases from J, with 8 bases between. Germline CDR1 SGHRS, CDR2 YFSETQ. The CDR3 region is CASSLDRENTEAFF. The CDR3 bases are TGCGCCAGCAGCTTGGACAGGGAAAACACTGAAGCTTTCTTT.

The chain recombines TRBV7-2 with TRBJ2-2; a weak D match, TRBD2 (5 bases). The CDR3 is 15 amino acids. Between the trimmed V and J ends, which lost 3 bases and 1 base, there was a span of 9 bases. Germline assignment: CDR1 SGHTA and CDR2 FQGNSA. CDR3 DNA: TGTGCCAGCAGCTTCCAACGGGGGAACACCGGGGAGCTGTTTTTT. It is translated as CASSFQRGNTGELFF.

This chain connects TRBV11-2 to TRBJ2-5, with TRBD2 as a possible D gene (5 bases). Germline V gene data show CDR1 as SGHAT and CDR2 as FQNNGV. The CDR3 is 12 residues long. The germline V and J ends were trimmed by 5 bases and 4 bases, with 8 bases remaining between them. The CDR3 here is CASSVRGETQYF. The CDR3 coding sequence is TGTGCCAGCAGCGTCCGGGGAGAGACCCAGTACTTC.

The chain is built from TRBV5-4 and TRBJ2-3; 10 bases fit TRBD1. Germline CDR1 SGHNT, CDR2 YYREEE (reference sequence). The CDR3 is made up of 15 amino acids. After removal of 4 bases from V and 6 bases from J, the junction contained 8 bases not matched to a gene. CDR3 region: CASSPWTGGRDTQYF. For the CDR3, the DNA is TGTGCCAGCAGCCCGTGGACAGGGGGGCGGGATACGCAGTATTTT.

This clone was seen a handful of times. The V call is TRBV7-8, the J call TRBJ1-4, with D uncertain. This CDR3 region has 16 residues. Germline V gene lookup returns CDR1 SGHVS and CDR2 FQNEAQ. V was pared by 5 bases and J by 10 bases, with 23 bases between. In nucleotides, the CDR3 is TGTGCCAGCAGCCCAGCCAGCATTCGGGGTAGTGTAAAACTGTTTTTT. Translated, it gives CASSPASIRGSVKLFF.

The chain carries TRBV5-3 and TRBJ2-7; weak D call: TRBD2 (6 bases). TRBV5-3 is filed as an ORF, its function uncertain. The length of the CDR3 is 17 residues. The V and J ends lost 4 bases and 2 bases respectively, with 22 bases between them. DNA of the CDR3: TGTGCCAGAAGCCCGACCCACACTAGCCAAGTAACCTACGAGCAGTACTTC. Its translation is CARSPTHTSQVTYEQYF.

V is TRBV19 and J is TRBJ2-3, with 8 bases lining up with TRBD1. The V segment lost 10 bases and the J segment 3 bases; nucleotides outside the gene matches: 12. This CDR3 has 15 amino acids. CDR1 is LNHDA and CDR2 is SQIVND in the germline V gene (reference sequence). This chain's CDR3 is CATKNSGGATDTQYF. The DNA of the CDR3 is TGTGCCACCAAAAATTCAGGGGGCGCAACAGATACGCAGTATTTT.

The chain is built from TRBV5-8 and TRBJ1-5; weak D call: TRBD1 (6 bases). CDR1 and CDR2 from the germline V gene are SGHTS and YDEGEE. This CDR3 region has 17 residues. With 3 bases removed from V and 3 bases from J, the gap between germline ends came to 19 bases. The CDR3 sequence: CASSSRPGTRYNQPQHF. The CDR3 DNA is TGTGCCAGCAGCTCACGTCCCGGGACAAGGTACAATCAGCCCCAGCATTTT. Complete variable domain (other parts from reference TRBV5-8 and TRBJ1-5): EAGVTQSPTHLIKTRGQQATLRCSPISGHTSVYWYQQALGLGLQFLLWYDEGEERNRGNFPPRFSGRQFPNYSSELNVNALELEDSALYLCASSSRPGTRYNQPQHFGDGTRLSIL.

The sample holds many counts of this clone. The chain links TRBV5-1 to TRBJ2-7; TRBD2 matches at 7 bases. Germline trimming cut 4 bases from V and 2 bases from J; bases unmatched to any gene: 6. In germline, CDR1 is SGHRS, CDR2 YFSETQ. This CDR3 is 14 amino acids long. Written as DNA, the CDR3 is TGCGCCAGCAGCGGTGAACGGGAGGCCTACGAGCAGTACTTC. Translating gives CASSGEREAYEQYF.

CDR3 nucleotides: TGCAGTGTTGAGGGAAACACTGAAGCTTTCTTT. Translating it yields CSVEGNTEAFF. The rearrangement joins TRBV20-1 to TRBJ1-1; D is unresolved. Germline CDR1 DFQATT, CDR2 SNEGSKA (reference sequence). Trimming left V 7 bases short and J 2 bases short, with 8 bases between. The CDR3 consists of 11 residues.